This entry is about one TCR beta chain. Its antigen is not identified. This sample stems from a study of a mutant IDH1 vaccine in newly diagnosed glioma. The overall study: Therapy received beforehand was radiotherapy, temozolomide, or both, with most patients given both.

Time point here: week 35, safety follow-up. All doses held 300 ug of mutant IDH1 20-mer peptide, with topical imiquimod. The V gene's germline CDR1 is MNHNS and CDR2 SASEGT. This CDR3 is 13 amino acids long. Trimming shortened V by 3 bases and J by 6 bases, and 9 bases separated the two germline ends. Overall study findings and caveats: Across multiple MHC alleles, about 95% of patients had vaccine-induced responses. Top peripheral T cell clonotype shifts appeared unrelated to pseudoprogression.

Produced via immunoSEQ multiplex PCR; TCRdb's table is partial and in-frame only. The table lists under 40,000 clones, just under 80% of them singletons. The sequence derives from a man aged 35 to 55 with glioma. Some clones in this sample may be carry-over from other donors' samples. This rearrangement joins TRBV6-1 to TRBJ1-5, with D hard to call. Sequencing was performed on PBMCs, taken from a glioma patient whose treatment included an IDH1 peptide vaccine. CDR3 in DNA: TGTGCCAGCAGTGATTGGGTAGGTCAGCCCCAGCATTTT. This translates into CASSDWVGQPQHF.